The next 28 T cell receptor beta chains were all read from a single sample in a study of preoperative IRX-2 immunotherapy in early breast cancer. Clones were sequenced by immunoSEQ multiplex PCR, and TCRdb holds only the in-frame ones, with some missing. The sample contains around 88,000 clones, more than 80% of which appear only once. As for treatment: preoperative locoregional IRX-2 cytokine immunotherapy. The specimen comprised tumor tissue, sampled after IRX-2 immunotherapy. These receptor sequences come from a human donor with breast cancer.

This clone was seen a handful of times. The CDR3 nucleotides are TGTGCCTCTGAGGACAGGGTGAACTACGAGCAGTACTTC. It translates to CASEDRVNYEQYF. The rearrangement links TRBV30 to TRBJ2-7, with 8 bases aligning to TRBD1. The CDR3 totals 13 residues. Germline V CDR1 and CDR2: GTSNPN, SVGIG (reference sequence). Trimming at V came to 7 bases and at J to 3 bases, leaving 8 bases not matched to a gene.

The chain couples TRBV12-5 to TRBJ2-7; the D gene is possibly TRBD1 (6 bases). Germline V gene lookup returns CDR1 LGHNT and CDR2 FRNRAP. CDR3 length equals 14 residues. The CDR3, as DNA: TGTGCCAGCACCCAAGGGGGAGCTGACTACGAGCAGTACTTC. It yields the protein CASTQGGADYEQYF.

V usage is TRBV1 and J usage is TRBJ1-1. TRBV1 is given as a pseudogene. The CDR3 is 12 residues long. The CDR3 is CASSSRNTEAFF. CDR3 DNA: TGCGCCAGCAGCTCGAGAAACACTGAAGCTTTCTTT.

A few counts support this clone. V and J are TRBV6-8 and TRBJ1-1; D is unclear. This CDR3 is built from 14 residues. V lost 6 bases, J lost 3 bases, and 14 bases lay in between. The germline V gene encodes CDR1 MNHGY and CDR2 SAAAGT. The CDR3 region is CASRGGEVDTEAFF. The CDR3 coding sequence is TGTGCCAGCAGGGGCGGGGAGGTGGACACTGAAGCTTTCTTT.

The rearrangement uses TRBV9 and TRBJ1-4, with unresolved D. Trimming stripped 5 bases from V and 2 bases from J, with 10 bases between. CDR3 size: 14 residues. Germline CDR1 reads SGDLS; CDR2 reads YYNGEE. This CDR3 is CASSDRQTNEKLFF. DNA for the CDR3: TGTGCCAGCAGTGACCGGCAGACTAATGAAAAACTGTTTTTT.

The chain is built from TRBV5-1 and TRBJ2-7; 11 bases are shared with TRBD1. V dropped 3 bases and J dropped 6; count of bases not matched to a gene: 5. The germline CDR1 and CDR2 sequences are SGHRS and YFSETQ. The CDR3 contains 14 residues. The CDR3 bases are TGCGCCAGCAGCTACCGGACAGGGGGCGGCGAGCAGTACTTC. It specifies CASSYRTGGGEQYF.

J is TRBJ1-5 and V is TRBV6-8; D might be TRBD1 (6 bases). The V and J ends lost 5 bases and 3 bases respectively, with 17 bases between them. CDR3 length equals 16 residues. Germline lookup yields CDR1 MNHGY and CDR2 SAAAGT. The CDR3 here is CASSGDPGAHNQPQHF. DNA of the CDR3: TGTGCCAGCAGTGGAGACCCAGGGGCACACAATCAGCCCCAGCATTTT.

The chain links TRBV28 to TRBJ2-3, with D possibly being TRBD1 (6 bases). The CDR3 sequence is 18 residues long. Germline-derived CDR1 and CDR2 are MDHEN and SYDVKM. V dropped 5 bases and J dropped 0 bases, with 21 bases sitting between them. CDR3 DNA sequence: TGTGCCAGCAGTGACTCGCCTGGTCTGGGGGCTAGCACAGATACGCAGTATTTT. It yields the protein CASSDSPGLGASTDTQYF.

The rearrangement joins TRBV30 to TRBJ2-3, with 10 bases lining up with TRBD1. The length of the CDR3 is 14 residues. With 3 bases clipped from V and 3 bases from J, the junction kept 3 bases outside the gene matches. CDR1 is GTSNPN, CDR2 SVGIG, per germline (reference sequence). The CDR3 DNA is TGTGCCTGGAGGGGGGACAGGGGTACAGATACGCAGTATTTT. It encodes CAWRGDRGTDTQYF.

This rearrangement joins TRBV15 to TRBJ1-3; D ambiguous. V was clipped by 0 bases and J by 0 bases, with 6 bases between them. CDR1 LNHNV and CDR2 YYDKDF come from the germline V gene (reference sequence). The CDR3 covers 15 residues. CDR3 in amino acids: CATSREQISGNTIYF. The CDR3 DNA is TGTGCCACCAGCAGAGAACAGATCTCTGGAAACACCATATATTTT.

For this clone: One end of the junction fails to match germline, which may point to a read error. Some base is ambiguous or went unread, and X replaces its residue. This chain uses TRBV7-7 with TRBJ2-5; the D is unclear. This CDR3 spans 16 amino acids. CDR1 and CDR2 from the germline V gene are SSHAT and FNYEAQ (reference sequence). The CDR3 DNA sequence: TGTGCCARCAGCTTAGAAATGACGACCGCCAAAGAGACCCAGTACTTC. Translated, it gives CAXSLEMTTAKETQYF.

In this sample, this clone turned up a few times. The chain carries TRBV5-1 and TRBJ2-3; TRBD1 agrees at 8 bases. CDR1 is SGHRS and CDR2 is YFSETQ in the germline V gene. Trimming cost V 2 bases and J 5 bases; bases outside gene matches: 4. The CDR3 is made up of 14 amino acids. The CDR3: CASSLPGQEDTQYF. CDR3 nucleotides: TGCGCCAGCAGCTTACCGGGACAGGAAGATACGCAGTATTTT.

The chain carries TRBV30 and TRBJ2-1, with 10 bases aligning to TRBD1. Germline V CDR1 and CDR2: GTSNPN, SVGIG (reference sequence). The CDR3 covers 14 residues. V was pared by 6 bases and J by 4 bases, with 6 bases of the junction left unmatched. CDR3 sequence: CACRTGGTYNEQFF. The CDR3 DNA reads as TGTGCCTGCAGGACAGGGGGAACGTACAATGAGCAGTTCTTC.

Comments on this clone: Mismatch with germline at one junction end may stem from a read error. CDR3: CASSPQGQPQHF. DNA for the CDR3: TGTGCCAGCTCTCCACAGGGACAGCCCCAGCATTTT. The chain combines TRBV18 with TRBJ1-5, with TRBD1 as a possible D gene (6 bases). Germline CDR1 is KGHSH and CDR2 is LQKENI. The CDR3 length is 12 residues. Looking up the rest from reference TRBV18 and TRBJ1-5 gives the full variable domain: NAGVMQNPRHLVRRRGQEARLRCSPMKGHSHVYWYRQLPEEGLKFMVYLQKENIIDESGMPKERFSAEFPKEGPSILRIQQVVRGDSAAYFCASSPQGQPQHFGDGTRLSIL.

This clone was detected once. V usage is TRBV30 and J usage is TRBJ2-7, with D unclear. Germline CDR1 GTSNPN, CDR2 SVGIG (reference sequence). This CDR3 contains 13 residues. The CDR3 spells CALSFGTSYEQYF. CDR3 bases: TGTGCGCTTAGTTTTGGCACCTCCTACGAGCAGTACTTC.

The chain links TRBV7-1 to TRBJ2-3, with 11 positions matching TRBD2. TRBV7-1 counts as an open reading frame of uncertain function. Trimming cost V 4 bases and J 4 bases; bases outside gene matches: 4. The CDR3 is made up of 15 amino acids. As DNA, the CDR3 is TGTGCCAGCAGCTTAACTAGCGGGAGTTCAGATACGCAGTATTTT. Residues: CASSLTSGSSDTQYF.

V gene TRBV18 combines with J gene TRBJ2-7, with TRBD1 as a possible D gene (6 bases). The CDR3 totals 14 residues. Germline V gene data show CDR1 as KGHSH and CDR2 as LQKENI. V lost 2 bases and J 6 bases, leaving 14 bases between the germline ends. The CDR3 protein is CASSPGTTLGEQYF. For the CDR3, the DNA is TGTGCCAGCTCACCAGGGACAACCTTAGGCGAGCAGTACTTC.

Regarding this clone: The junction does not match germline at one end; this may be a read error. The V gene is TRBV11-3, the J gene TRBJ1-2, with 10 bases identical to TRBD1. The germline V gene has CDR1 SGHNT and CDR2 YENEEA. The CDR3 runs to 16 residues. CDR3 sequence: CASSQQGTGDSYGYTF. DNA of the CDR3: TGTGCCAGCAGCCAACAGGGGACAGGGGACAGCTATGGTTACACCTTC.

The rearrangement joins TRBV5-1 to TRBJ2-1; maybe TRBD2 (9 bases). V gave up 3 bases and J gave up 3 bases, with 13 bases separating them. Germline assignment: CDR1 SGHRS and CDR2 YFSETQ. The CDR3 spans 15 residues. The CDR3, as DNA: TGCGCCAGCAGCTCTAGCGGGACAGGCTACAATGAGCAGTTCTTC. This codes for CASSSSGTGYNEQFF.

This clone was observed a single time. The CDR3 loop is CASSRVDLDNQPQHF. In DNA, the CDR3 is TGTGCCAGCAGTAGGGTAGATTTGGACAATCAGCCCCAGCATTTT. J is TRBJ1-5 and V is TRBV28, with D hard to call. V lost 5 bases, J lost 3 bases, and 14 bases lay in between. The CDR3 contains 15 residues. Germline V CDR1 and CDR2: MDHEN, SYDVKM.

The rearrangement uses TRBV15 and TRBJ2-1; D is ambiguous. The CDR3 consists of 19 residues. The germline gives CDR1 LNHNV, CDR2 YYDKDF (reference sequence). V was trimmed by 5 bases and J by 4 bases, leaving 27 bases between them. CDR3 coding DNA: TGTGCCACCAGCCAGGCCTTTTCCGGGCCACTAAAAGGGTACAATGAGCAGTTCTTC. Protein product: CATSQAFSGPLKGYNEQFF.

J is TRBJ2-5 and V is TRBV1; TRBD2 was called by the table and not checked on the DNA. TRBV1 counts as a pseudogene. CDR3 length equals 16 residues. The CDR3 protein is CASSQEASAPRETQYF. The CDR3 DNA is TGCGCCAGCAGCCAAGAAGCTTCGGCCCCTAGGGAGACCCAGTACTTC.

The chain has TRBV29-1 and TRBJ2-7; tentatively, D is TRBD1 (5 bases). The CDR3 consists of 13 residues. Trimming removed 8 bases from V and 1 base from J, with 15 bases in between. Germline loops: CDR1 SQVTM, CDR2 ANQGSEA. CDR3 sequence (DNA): TGCAGCTTCCAAAGGGGCGTTTCCTACGAGCAGTACTTC. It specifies CSFQRGVSYEQYF.

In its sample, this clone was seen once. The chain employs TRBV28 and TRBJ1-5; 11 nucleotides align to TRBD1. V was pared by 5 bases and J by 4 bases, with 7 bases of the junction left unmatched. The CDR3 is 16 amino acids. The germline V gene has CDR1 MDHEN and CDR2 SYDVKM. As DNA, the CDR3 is TGTGCCAGCAGTATCCTGGACAGGGGGCTGAATCAGCCCCAGCATTTT. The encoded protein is CASSILDRGLNQPQHF.

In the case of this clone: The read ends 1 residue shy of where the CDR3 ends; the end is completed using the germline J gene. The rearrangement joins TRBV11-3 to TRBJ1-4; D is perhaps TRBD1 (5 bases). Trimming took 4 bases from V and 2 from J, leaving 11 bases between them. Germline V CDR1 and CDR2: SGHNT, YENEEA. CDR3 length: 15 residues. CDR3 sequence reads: CASSSAGSTNEKLFF. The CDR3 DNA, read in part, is TGTGCCAGCAGCTCCGCAGGGTCGACTAATGAAAAACTGTTT.

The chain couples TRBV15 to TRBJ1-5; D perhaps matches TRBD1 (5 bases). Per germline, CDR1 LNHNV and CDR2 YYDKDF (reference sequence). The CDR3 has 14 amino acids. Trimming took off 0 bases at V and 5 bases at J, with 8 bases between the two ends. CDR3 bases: TGTGCCACCAGCAGAGAACAGGTTTATCAGCCCCAGCATTTT. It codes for CATSREQVYQPQHF.

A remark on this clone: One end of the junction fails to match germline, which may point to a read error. The CDR3 DNA reads as TGTGCTAGCAGCTTCCGGGACTATCCGAGGGAGCTGTTTTTT. It translates to CASSFRDYPRELFF. The rearrangement uses TRBV7-2 and TRBJ2-2; 7 bases map to TRBD2. The germline V gene encodes CDR1 SGHTA and CDR2 FQGNSA. The CDR3 loop spans 14 amino acids.

The CDR3 DNA is TGCGCCAGCAGCCCGACAGCACAAGAGACCCAGTACTTC. The encoded protein is CASSPTAQETQYF. This chain connects TRBV4-1 to TRBJ2-5; a possible D gene is TRBD1 (5 bases). V gave up 4 bases and J gave up 2 bases, with 8 bases separating them. CDR1 and CDR2 (germline): MGHRA, YSYEKL. CDR3 length equals 13 residues.